This TCR beta chain was found in a study of monozygotic twins with inflammatory bowel disease. Amplification of TCRalpha and TCRbeta cDNA involved two nested PCRs that ran for approximately 16 and 9 cycles. Each CDR3 protein gets one entry in TCRdb, which reprocessed the 5' RACE reads and gives no DNA. Its table records fewer than 550,000 distinct CDR3 sequences. General study findings and limits: Fewer clonotypes were shared with others by IBD patients than by healthy twins, especially with disease activity. T cell subtypes that differed could not be told apart.

Germline V gene lookup returns CDR1 SGDLS and CDR2 YYNGEE. The CDR3 is 19 amino acids. On this clonotype itself: Its antigen is unidentified.

The specimen sequenced was blood. The source of this sequence is a human donor with ulcerative colitis or Crohn's disease, or a healthy co-twin of an affected twin (not recorded which). The chain links TRBV9 to TRBJ2-2; TCRdb proposes TRBD2, but this gene call is untestable without DNA. CDR3 protein: CASSGFGASGRINTGELFF.